This TCR beta chain was profiled in a study of T cell responses to AZD1222 COVID-19 vaccine. Study-wide findings and caveats: Vaccine-related CD4 TCRs covered spike, predominating at 160-218 and 743-854. Spike-specific TCR breadth and depth were elevated following two AZD1222 doses.

Trimming shortened V by 1 base and J by 7 bases, and 4 bases separated the two germline ends. Germline V CDR1 and CDR2: MGHRA, YSYEKL. The CDR3 is 12 amino acids. The repertoire was sequenced with immunoSEQ multiplex PCR; TCRdb's copy has only in-frame clones and lacks some. The sample carries more than 60,000 clones, 83% recorded once. Points on this clone: The antigen remains unidentified.

Sequenced here: peripheral blood, sampled 28 days after the second AZD1222 dose. This sequence was found in an adult who received the AZD1222 COVID-19 vaccine. The rearrangement joins TRBV4-1 to TRBJ1-4; D is uncertain. The CDR3 DNA is TGCGCCAGCAGCCAAGTGGGTGAAAAACTGTTTTTT. Its translation: CASSQVGEKLFF.